The text below deals with one T cell receptor (beta chain). These data come from a study of blood T cell repertoires in COVID-19. Study background: Whether acute or convalescent, the COVID-19 samples came from the United States, Italy and Spain. In each case, the material was cDNA or gDNA derived from T cells, B-cell-depleted T cells, or PBMCs.

Authors' data handling: It was from reference gene primer amplification that nucleated cell counts were estimated. Clones were read by immunoSEQ multiplex PCR, and TCRdb kept only the in-frame ones, dropping some. V and J calls plus clone size are reproduced from that table; the DNA served to infer D and trimming. Found here are some 82,000 clones, 81% of them singletons; the top ten hold around 43%. V shed 6 bases and J 5 bases; nucleotides not matched to a gene: 6. Germline assignment: CDR1 MNHEY and CDR2 SMNVEV (reference sequence). The CDR3 has 14 amino acids. The chain combines TRBV27 with TRBJ2-1; 8 nucleotides match TRBD1. The source of this sequence is a man aged 80 or over with acute or convalescent COVID-19. The sequencing sample was made of peripheral blood. Here the CDR3 reads CASRTGQVNNEQFF. In nucleotides, the CDR3 is TGTGCCAGCAGAACGGGACAGGTTAACAATGAGCAGTTCTTC.